This T cell receptor (beta chain) was sequenced in a study of shared clonotypes between healthy human individuals. As concerns this clone: No antigen is known for it. Compared with germline, one end of the junction differs, possibly owing to a read error.

Notes on the study in general: A generally larger estimated richness was seen in naive subsets than in memory subsets. Depth was large, yet rarefaction showed that sorted-subset sequencing was incomplete.

Clones were sequenced by immunoSEQ multiplex PCR, and TCRdb holds only the in-frame ones, with some missing. The sample has roughly 1,100,000 clones, about 75% seen once. What was sequenced was memory CD4+ T cells sorted from blood. The subset denotes: CD45RA-negative fraction. The clonotype originates from a man younger than 30 in good health.

The CDR3 DNA sequence: TGTGCTAGCAGTCTTACGTACCAAGAGACCCAGTACTTC. This encodes CASSLTYQETQYF. This chain joins TRBV7-7 and TRBJ2-5; the D is unclear. CDR1 SSHAT and CDR2 FNYEAQ come from the germline V gene (reference sequence). The CDR3 runs 13 residues.